This T cell receptor (beta chain) was observed in a study of T cell changes during pregnancy in multiple sclerosis. Profiled with immunoSEQ multiplex PCR; TCRdb holds only in-frame clones, not every one. The table lists 70,000 to 75,000 clones, 90% to 95% of them singletons. This clone is a singleton in its sample. Trimming took off 2 bases at V and 8 bases at J, with 11 bases between the two ends. CDR1 and CDR2 (germline): SGHVS, FQNEAQ. The CDR3 spans 13 residues. The TCR sequence derives from a female donor in good health, enrolled as a control in a pregnancy study. The rearrangement joins TRBV7-8 to TRBJ2-3; D may be TRBD1 (7 bases). The sequenced sample was peripheral blood, obtained in the second trimester of pregnancy. The CDR3, as DNA: TGTGCCAGCAGCTTAAGACAGGGAGGTACGCAGTATTTT. Amino acid sequence: CASSLRQGGTQYF.